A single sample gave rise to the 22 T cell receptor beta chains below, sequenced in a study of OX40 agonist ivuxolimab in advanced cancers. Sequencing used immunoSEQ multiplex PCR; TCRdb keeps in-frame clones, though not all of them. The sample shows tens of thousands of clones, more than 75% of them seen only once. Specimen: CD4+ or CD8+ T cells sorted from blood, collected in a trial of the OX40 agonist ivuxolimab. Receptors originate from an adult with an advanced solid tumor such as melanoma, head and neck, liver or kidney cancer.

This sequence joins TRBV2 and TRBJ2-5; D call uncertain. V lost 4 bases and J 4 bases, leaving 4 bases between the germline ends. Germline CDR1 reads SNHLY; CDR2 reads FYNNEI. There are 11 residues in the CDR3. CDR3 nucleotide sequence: TGTGCCAGCAGTGCCCCAGAGACCCAGTACTTC. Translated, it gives CASSAPETQYF. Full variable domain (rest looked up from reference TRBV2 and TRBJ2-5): EPEVTQTPSHQVTQMGQEVILRCVPISNHLYFYWYRQILGQKVEFLVSFYNNEISEKSEIFDDQFSVERPDGSNFTLKIRSTKLEDSAMYFCASSAPETQYFGPGTRLLVL.

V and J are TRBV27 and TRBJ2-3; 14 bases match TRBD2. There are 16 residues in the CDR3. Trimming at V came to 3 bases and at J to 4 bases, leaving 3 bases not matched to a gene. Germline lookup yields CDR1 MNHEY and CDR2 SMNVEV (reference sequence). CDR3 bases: TGTGCCAGCAGTTTGGGACTAGCGGGAGTATCAGATACGCAGTATTTT. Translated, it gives CASSLGLAGVSDTQYF.

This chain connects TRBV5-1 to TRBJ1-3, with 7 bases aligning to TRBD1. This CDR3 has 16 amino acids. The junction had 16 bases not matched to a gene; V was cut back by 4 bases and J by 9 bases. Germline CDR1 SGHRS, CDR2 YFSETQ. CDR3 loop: CASSENPGQIFGTIYF. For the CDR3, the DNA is TGCGCCAGCAGCGAGAATCCGGGACAGATTTTCGGCACCATATATTTT.

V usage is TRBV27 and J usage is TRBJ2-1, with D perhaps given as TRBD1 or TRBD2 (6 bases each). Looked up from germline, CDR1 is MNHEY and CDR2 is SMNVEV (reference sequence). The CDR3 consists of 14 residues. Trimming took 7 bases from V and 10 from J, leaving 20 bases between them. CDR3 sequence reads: CASTLLGGKGEQFF. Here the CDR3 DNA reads TGTGCCAGCACACTCTTAGGGGGGAAGGGAGAGCAGTTCTTC.

The DNA for the CDR3 is TGTGCCAGCAGCCGCACCGGGACAGGAAACACCGGGGAGCTGTTTTTT. It translates to CASSRTGTGNTGELFF. J is TRBJ2-2 and V is TRBV7-3; TRBD1 matches 8 bases. This CDR3 region has 16 residues. Trimming removed 5 bases from V and 2 bases from J; junction bases left unmatched: 7. Germline V gives CDR1 SGHTA, CDR2 FQGTGA.

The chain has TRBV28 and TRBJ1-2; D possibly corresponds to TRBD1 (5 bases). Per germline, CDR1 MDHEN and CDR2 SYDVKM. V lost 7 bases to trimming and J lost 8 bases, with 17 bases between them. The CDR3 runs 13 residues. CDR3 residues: CASINSGGRGYTF. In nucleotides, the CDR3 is TGTGCCAGCATCAATTCCGGGGGTAGGGGCTACACCTTC.

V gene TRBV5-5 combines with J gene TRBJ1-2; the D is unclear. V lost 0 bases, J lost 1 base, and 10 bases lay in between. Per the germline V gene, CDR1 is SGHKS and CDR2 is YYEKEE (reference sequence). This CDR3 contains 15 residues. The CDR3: CASSLGGVGNYGYTF. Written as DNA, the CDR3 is TGTGCCAGCAGCTTGGGTGGTGTAGGTAACTATGGCTACACCTTC. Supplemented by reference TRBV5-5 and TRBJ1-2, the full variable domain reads DAGVTQSPTHLIKTRGQQVTLRCSPISGHKSVSWYQQVLGQGPQFIFQYYEKEERGRGNFPDRFSARQFPNYSSELNVNALLLGDSALYLCASSLGGVGNYGYTFGSGTRLTVV.

CDR3 bases: TGTGCCAGCAGCTTAGTAGATACGCAGTATTTT. Its protein product is CASSLVDTQYF. V is TRBV7-9 and J is TRBJ2-3; D unclear. V lost 1 base and J 5 bases, leaving 1 base between the germline ends. Looked up from germline, CDR1 is SEHNR and CDR2 is FQNEAQ (reference sequence). CDR3 length: 11 residues.

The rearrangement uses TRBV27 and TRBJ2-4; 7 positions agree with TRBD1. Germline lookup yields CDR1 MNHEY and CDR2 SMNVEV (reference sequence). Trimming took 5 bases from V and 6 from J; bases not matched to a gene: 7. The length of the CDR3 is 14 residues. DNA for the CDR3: TGTGCCAGCAGTCCCGACAGGGTTAGAAACATTCAGTACTTC. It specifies CASSPDRVRNIQYF.

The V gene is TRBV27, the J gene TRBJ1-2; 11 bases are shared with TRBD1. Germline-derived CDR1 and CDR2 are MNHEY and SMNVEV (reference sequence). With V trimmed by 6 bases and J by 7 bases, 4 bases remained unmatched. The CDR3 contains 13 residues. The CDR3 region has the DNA TGTGCCAGCAGCCTAGGACAGGGGGCTGGCTACACCTTC. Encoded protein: CASSLGQGAGYTF.

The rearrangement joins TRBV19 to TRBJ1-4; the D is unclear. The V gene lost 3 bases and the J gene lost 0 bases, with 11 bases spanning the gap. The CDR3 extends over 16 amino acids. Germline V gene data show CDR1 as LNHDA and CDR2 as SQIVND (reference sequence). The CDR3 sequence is CASSILAGATNEKLFF. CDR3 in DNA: TGTGCCAGTAGTATCCTCGCTGGAGCAACTAATGAAAAACTGTTTTTT.

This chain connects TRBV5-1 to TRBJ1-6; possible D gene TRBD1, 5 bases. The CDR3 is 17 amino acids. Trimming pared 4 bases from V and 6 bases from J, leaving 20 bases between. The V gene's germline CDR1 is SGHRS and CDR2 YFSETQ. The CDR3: CASSGGAGSSGNSPLHF. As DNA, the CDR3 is TGCGCCAGCAGCGGGGGAGCAGGTTCTTCGGGTAATTCACCCCTCCACTTT.

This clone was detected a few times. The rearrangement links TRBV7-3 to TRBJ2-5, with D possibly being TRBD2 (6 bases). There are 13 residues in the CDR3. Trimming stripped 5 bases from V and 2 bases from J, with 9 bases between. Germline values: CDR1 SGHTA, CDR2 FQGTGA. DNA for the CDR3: TGTGCCAGCAGCGCACTAGCTCAAGAGACCCAGTACTTC. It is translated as CASSALAQETQYF.

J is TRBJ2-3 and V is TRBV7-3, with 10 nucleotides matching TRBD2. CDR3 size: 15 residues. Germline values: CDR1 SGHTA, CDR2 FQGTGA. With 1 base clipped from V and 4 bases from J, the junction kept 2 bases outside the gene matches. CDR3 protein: CASSLRGLAPDTQYF. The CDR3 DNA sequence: TGTGCCAGCAGCTTAAGGGGACTAGCGCCAGATACGCAGTATTTT.

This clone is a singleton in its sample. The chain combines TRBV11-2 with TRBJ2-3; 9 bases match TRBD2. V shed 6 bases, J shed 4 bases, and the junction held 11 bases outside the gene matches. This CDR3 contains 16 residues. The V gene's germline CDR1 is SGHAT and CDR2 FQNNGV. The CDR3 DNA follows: TGTGCCAGCAGTCCTAGGGTAGCGGGAGAGGCAGATACGCAGTATTTT. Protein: CASSPRVAGEADTQYF.

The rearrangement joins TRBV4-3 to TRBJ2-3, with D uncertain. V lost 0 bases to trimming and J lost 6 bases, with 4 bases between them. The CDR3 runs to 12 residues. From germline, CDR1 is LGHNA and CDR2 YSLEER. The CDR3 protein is CASSQEGDTQYF. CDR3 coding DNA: TGCGCCAGCAGCCAAGAAGGGGATACGCAGTATTTT.

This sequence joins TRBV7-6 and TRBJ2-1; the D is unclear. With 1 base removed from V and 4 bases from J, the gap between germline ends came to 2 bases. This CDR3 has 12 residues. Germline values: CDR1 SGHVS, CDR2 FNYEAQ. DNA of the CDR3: TGTGCCAGCAGCTTAGTGTACAATGAGCAGTTCTTC. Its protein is CASSLVYNEQFF.

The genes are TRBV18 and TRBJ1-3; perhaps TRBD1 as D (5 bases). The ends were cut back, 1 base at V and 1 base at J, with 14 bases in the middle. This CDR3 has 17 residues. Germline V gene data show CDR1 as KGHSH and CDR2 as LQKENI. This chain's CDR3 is CASSPLRDSQSGNTIYF. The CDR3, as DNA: TGTGCCAGCTCACCACTTCGAGACAGCCAATCTGGAAACACCATATATTTT.

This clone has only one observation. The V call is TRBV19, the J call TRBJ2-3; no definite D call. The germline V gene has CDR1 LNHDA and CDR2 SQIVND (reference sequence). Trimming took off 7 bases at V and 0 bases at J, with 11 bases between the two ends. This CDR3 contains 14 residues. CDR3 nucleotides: TGTGCCAGTATCGGATTCCCGAGCACAGATACGCAGTATTTT. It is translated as CASIGFPSTDTQYF.

CDR3 sequence (DNA): TGTGCCAGCAGCTTATTCGTAGCCCTTGGCGAAAAACTGTTTTTT. This gives the protein CASSLFVALGEKLFF. The genes are TRBV7-8 and TRBJ1-4, with D unclear. Trimming pared 2 bases from V and 8 bases from J, leaving 15 bases between. The germline V gene encodes CDR1 SGHVS and CDR2 FQNEAQ. CDR3 size: 15 residues.

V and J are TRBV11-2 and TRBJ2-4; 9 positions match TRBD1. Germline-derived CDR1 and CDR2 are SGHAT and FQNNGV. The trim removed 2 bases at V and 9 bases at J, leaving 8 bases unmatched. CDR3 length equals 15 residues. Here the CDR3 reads CASSLKIGQGPIQYF. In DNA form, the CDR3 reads TGTGCCAGCAGCTTAAAAATTGGACAGGGGCCCATTCAGTACTTC.

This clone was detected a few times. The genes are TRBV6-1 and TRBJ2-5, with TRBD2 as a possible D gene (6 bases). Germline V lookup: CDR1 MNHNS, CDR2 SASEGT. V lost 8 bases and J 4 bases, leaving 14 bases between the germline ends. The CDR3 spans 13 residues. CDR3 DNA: TGTGCCAGCCTGAGCTGGGGGGTAGAGACCCAGTACTTC. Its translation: CASLSWGVETQYF.